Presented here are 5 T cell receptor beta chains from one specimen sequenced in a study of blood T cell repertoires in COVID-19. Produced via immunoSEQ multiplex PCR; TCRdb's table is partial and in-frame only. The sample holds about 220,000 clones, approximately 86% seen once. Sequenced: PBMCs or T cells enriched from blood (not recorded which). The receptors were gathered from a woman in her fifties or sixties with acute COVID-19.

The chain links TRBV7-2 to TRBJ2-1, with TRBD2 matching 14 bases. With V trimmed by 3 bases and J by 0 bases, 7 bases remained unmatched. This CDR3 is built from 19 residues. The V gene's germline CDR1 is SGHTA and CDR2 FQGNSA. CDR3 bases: TGTGCCAGCAGCTTCAGATGGACTAGCGGGAGGAGCTCCTACAATGAGCAGTTCTTC. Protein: CASSFRWTSGRSSYNEQFF.

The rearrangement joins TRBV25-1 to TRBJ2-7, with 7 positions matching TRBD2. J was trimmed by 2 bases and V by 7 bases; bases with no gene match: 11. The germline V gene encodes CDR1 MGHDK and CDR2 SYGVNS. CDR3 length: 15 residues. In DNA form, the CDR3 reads TGTGCCAGCACCGCCGTGGGGAGCGGGGCCTACGAGCAGTACTTC. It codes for CASTAVGSGAYEQYF.

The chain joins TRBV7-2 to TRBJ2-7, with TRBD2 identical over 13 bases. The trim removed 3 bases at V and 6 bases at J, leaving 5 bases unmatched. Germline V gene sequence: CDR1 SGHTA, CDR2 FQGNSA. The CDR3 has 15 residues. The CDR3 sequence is CASSFTSGRAAEQYF. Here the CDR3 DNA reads TGTGCCAGCAGCTTTACTAGCGGGAGGGCGGCCGAGCAGTACTTC.

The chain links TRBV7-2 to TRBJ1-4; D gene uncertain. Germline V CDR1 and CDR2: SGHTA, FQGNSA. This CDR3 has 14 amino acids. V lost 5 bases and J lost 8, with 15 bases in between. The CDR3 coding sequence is TGTGCCAGCAGCCCGGTGACGGAACAGGAAAAACTGTTTTTT. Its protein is CASSPVTEQEKLFF.

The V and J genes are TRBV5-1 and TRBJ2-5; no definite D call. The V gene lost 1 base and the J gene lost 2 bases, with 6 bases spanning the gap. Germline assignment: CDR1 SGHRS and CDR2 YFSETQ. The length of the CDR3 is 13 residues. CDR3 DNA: TGCGCCAGCAGCTTGATGGAGCAAGAGACCCAGTACTTC. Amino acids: CASSLMEQETQYF. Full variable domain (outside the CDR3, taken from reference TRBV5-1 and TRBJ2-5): KAGVTQTPRYLIKTRGQQVTLSCSPISGHRSVSWYQQTPGQGLQFLFEYFSETQRNKGNFPGRFSGRQFSNSRSEMNVSTLELGDSALYLCASSLMEQETQYFGPGTRLLVL.